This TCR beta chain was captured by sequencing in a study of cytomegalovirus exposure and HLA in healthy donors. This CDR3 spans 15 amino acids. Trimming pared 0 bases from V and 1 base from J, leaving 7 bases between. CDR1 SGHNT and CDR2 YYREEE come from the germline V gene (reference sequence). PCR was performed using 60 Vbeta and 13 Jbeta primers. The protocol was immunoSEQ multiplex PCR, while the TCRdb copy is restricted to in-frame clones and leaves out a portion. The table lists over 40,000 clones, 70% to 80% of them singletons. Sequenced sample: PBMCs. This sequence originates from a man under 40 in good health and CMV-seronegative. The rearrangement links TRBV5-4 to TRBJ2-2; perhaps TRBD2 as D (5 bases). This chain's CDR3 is CASSLGGRNTGELFF. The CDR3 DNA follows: TGTGCCAGCAGCTTGGGAGGGAGGAACACCGGGGAGCTGTTTTTT. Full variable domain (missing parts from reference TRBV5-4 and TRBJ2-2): ETGVTQSPTHLIKTRGQQVTLRCSSQSGHNTVSWYQQALGQGPQFIFQYYREEENGRGNFPPRFSGLQFPNYSSELNVNALELDDSALYLCASSLGGRNTGELFFGEGSRLTVL.